The rows below give T cell receptor beta chains drawn from one sample of a study. TCRdb reprocessed the 5' RACE reads with MiXCR, giving one entry per CDR3 protein. The repertoire holds roughly 40,000 distinct CDR3 sequences, 18% seen once, with around 2.8% in the top ten. Input material: naive CD4+ T cells sorted from a lymph node. Source of these receptors: a female donor with breast cancer. CDR3s include the opening cysteine and the closing phenylalanine or tryptophan. Each record gives: CDR3 protein, V gene.

CASSPLGGVEQYF,TRBV7-3
CASSPIGGSNEQFF,TRBV5-1
CASSPPYSLKETQYF,TRBV18
CATGNYEQYF,TRBV28
CASRPPGLESYNEQFF,TRBV7-2
CASSERVKVTEAFF,TRBV6-1
CASSQGQLEAFF,TRBV7-2
CATSREGQDPFHF,TRBV15
CASSSRWDTDTQYF,TRBV5-1
CASSLGQDRTEAFF,TRBV5-1
CASSPSTFQSTGGF,TRBV2
CASSLEPTRGRRHGYTF,TRBV5-1
CASSFTRNEQFF,TRBV7-9
CASSLGRAGGETQYF,TRBV7-2
CASSDQTRAGEQYF,TRBV2
CSARDLGGEQFF,TRBV20-1
CASSPGGRTYEQYF,TRBV11-2
CASSLAGDYNEQFF,TRBV5-1
CASSLDSGAQETQYF,TRBV11-2
CASRPGTGAHNEQFF,TRBV12-3/TRBV12-4
CSARPGDTQYF,TRBV20-1
CRAVDSRTQNEQFF,TRBV20-1
CASSLDQGDEQFF,TRBV11-2
CSARTGAGDSPLHF,TRBV29-1
CASSYMNQASNEQFF,TRBV6-2/TRBV6-3
CSARSTGGHNEAFF,TRBV20-1
CSASLAGVDTQYF,TRBV20-1
CASSFAGNTGELFF,TRBV12-3/TRBV12-4
CASSVRTHQPQHF,TRBV19
CASSPGQGIGSYNEQFF,TRBV5-1
CASSPRGTQSYEQYF,TRBV7-9
CATSDPGTAQETQCF,TRBV24-1
CASSLALSTGRGDTQYF,TRBV12-3/TRBV12-4
CASSQGQNTEAFF,TRBV3-1
CASSHHGSGLTVINYGYTF,TRBV3-1
CSVGGRARMFEQFF,TRBV29-1
CASRTGMGDTQYF,TRBV6-2/TRBV6-3
CSAGTAQTEAFF,TRBV29-1
CSARGALEAFF,TRBV20-1
CASSPGGTGSETQYF,TRBV28
CASAKQGEQFF,TRBV2
CASSLADRGIIGYTF,TRBV7-8
CASSWGLGKNSPLHF,TRBV7-8
CASSPSAGTSWTEQFF,TRBV5-1
CASISGVRAFF,TRBV6-5
CASSPSTGYYSGGGYTF,TRBV7-8
CSVYSPLAKNIQCF,TRBV29-1
CASSLRDPSGNTIYF,TRBV7-9
CASSQTDGGSGNTIYF,TRBV3-1
CASNRQGKNTEAFF,TRBV3-1
CASSIQGQNTEAFF,TRBV5-5
CASSSAAYTEAFF,TRBV7-3
CASSFDRGQPQHF,TRBV7-8
CASSLGTVAYEQYF,TRBV5-5
CASSLKAPIIAYEQYF,TRBV5-5